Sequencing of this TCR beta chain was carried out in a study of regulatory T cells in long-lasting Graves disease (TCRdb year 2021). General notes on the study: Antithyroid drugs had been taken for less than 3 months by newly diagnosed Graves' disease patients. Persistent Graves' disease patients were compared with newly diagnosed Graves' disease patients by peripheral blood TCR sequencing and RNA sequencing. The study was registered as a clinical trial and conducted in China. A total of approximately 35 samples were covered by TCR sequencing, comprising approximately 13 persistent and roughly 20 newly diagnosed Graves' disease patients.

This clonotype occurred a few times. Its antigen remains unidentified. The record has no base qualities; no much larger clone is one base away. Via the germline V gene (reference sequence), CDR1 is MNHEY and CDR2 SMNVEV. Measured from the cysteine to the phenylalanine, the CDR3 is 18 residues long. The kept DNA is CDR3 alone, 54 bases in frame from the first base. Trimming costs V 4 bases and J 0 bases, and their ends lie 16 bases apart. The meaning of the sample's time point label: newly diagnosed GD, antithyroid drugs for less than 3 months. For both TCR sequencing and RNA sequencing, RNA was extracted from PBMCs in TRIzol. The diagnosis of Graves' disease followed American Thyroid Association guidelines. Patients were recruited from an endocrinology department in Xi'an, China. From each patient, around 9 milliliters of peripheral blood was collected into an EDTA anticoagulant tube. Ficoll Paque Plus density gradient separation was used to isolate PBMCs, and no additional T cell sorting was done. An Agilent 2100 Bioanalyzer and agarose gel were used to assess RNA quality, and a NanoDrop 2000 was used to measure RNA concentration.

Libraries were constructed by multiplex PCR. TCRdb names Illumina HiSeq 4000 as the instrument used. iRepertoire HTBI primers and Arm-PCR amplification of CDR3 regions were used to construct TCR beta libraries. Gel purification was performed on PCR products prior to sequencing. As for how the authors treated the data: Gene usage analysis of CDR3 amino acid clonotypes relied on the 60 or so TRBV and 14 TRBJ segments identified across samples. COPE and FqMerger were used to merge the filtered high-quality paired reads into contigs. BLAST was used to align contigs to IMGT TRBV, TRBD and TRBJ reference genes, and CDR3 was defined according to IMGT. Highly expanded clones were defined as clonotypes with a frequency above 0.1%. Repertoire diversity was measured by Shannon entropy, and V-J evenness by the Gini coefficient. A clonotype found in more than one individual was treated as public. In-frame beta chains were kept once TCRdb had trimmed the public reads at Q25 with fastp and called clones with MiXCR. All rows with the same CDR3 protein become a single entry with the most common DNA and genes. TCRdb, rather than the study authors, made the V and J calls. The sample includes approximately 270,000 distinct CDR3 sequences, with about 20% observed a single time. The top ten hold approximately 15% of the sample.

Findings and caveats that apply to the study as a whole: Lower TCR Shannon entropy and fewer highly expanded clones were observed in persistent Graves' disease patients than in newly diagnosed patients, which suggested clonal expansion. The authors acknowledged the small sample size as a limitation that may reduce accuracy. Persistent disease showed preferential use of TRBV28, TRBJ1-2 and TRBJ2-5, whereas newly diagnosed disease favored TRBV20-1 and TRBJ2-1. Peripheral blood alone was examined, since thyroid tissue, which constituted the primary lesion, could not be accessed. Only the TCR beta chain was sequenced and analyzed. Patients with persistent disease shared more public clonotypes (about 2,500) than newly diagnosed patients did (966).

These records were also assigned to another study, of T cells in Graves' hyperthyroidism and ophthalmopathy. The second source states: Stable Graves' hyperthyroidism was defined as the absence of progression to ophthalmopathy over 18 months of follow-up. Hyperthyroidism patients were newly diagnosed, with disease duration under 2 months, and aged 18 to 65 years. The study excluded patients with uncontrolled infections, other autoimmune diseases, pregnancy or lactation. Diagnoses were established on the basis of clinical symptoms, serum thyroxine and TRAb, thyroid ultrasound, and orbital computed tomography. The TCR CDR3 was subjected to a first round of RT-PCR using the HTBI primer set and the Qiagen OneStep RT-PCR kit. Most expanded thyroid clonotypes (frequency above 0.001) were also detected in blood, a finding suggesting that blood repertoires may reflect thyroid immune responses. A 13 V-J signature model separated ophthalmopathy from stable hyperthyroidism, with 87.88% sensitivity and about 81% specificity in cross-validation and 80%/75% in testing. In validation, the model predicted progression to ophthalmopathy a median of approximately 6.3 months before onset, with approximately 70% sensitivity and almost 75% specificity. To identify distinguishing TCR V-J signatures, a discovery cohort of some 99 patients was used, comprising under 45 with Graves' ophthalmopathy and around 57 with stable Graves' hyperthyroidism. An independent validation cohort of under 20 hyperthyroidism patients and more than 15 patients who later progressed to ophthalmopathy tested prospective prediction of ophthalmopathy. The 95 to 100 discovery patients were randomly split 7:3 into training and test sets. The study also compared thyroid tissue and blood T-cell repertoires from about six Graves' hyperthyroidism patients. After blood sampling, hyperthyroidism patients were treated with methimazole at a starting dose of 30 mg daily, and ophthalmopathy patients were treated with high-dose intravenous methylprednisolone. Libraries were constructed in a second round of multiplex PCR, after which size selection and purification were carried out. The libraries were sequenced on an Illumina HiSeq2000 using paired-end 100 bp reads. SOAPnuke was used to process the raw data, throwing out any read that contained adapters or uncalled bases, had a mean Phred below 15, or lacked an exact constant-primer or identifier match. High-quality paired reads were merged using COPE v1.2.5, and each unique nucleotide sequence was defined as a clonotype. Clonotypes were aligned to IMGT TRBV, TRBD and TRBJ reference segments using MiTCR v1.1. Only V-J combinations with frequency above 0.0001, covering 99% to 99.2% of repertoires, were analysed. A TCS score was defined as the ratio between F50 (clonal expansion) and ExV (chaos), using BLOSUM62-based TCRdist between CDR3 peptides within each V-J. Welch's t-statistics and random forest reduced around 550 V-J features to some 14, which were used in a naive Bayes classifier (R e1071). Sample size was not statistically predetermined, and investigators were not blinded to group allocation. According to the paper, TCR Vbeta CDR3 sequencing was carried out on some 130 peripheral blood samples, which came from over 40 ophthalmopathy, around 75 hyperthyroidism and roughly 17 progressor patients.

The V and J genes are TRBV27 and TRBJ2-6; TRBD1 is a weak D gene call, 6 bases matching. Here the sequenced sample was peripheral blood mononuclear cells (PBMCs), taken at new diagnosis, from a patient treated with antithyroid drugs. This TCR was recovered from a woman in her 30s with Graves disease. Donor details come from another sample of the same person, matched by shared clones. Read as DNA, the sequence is TGTGCCAGCAGTTCCCCAGCAGGGGTTAGCTCTGGGGCCAACGTCCTGACTTTC. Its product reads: CASSSPAGVSSGANVLTF. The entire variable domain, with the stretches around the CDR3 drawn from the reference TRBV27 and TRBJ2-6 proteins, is EAQVTQNPRYLITVTGKKLTVTCSQNMNHEYMSWYRQDPGLGLRQIYYSMNVEVTDKGDVPEGYKVSRKEKRNFPLILESPSPNQTSLYFCASSSPAGVSSGANVLTFGAGSRLTVL.